This paragraph covers one T cell receptor (beta chain) sequence. V was pared by 5 bases and J by 4 bases, with 5 bases of the junction left unmatched. This CDR3 has 13 residues. Germline loops: CDR1 SGHTA, CDR2 FQGNSA. Terminally differentiated effector memory CD45RA+ cells were excluded from the naive CD8 cells, which were CD45RO-negative and positively selected for CCR7. This entry comes from a study of shared clonotypes between healthy human individuals. Authors' data handling: Junction-only sequences produced by ImmunoSEQ had no quality scores, so filtering differed. The repertoire was sequenced with immunoSEQ multiplex PCR; TCRdb's copy has only in-frame clones and lacks some. Clone size and the V and J calls come from that table; the DNA yielded D and trimming. The table records roughly 600,000 clones, 95% to 98% of them present only once.

This TCR was sampled from a man aged 25 to 45 in good health. The material sequenced was naive CD8+ T cells sorted from blood. This sequence joins TRBV7-2 and TRBJ2-7, with 7 bases lining up with TRBD1. CDR3 sequence reads: CASSPPGQYEQYF. In DNA, the CDR3 is TGTGCCAGCAGCCCCCCGGGACAGTACGAGCAGTACTTC.